These 12 T cell receptor beta chains were all obtained from the same sample, sequenced in a study of CD4 T cells in relation to SARS-CoV-2 and coronaviruses (dated by TCRdb to about 2021). Libraries were made using the immunoSEQ multiplex PCR assay. TCRdb took over this immuneACCESS table, retaining in-frame rearrangements with V and J assigned. Such tables are incomplete; in checked studies, under half of the missing clones stem from an unresolved V gene, and the remainder is unexplained. Here the sample has about 38,000 clones; around four fifths occur a single time. Approximately 20% of the sample rests with the top ten. No antigen is known for these receptors. The sequenced sample consisted of memory CD4+ T cells from PBMCs, cultured in vitro. This specimen's cell subset or site label, per the study, means: memory (non-naive) CD4+ T cells. These TCRs come from an adult with COVID-19.

This chain uses TRBV9 with TRBJ2-5; D possibly corresponds to TRBD2 (6 bases). Germline CDR1 and CDR2: SGDLS and YYNGEE. The CDR3 has 15 residues. Deletions cut 4 bases from V and 3 bases from J, with 16 bases between. CDR3 in amino acids: CASSRPGLGKETQYF. As DNA, the CDR3 is TGTGCCAGCAGCCGACCGGGACTGGGGAAAGAGACCCAGTACTTC.

This chain joins TRBV18 and TRBJ2-1, with no clear D. Germline V gene sequence: CDR1 KGHSH, CDR2 LQKENI. V shed 3 bases and J shed 9 bases, with 9 bases lying between them. The CDR3 sequence is 12 residues long. Here the CDR3 DNA reads TGTGCCAGCTCACCTCTAACGGGTGAGCAGTTCTTC. As protein: CASSPLTGEQFF.

This sequence joins TRBV7-2 and TRBJ2-7; D remains ambiguous. CDR3 length: 14 residues. Trimming removed 8 bases from V and 0 bases from J, with 14 bases in between. Germline V lookup: CDR1 SGHTA, CDR2 FQGNSA. The CDR3 is CASSGRRSSYEQYF. The CDR3 DNA reads TGTGCCAGCTCCGGCCGTAGGAGCTCCTACGAGCAGTACTTC. Variable domain in full (rest from reference TRBV7-2 and TRBJ2-7): GAGVSQSPSNKVTEKGKDVELRCDPISGHTALYWYRQSLGQGLEFLIYFQGNSAPDKSGLPSDRFSAERTGGSVSTLTIQRTQQEDSAVYLCASSGRRSSYEQYFGPGTRLTVT.

In DNA form, the CDR3 reads TGTGCCAGCAGCTGGGACAGGGGGCTCCACGAGCAGTACTTC. It encodes CASSWDRGLHEQYF. The rearrangement uses TRBV5-6 and TRBJ2-7; TRBD1 agrees at 12 bases. Unmatched junction bases numbered 3, after V lost 3 bases and J lost 5 bases. Germline loops: CDR1 SGHDT, CDR2 YYEEEE. The CDR3 loop spans 14 amino acids.

This clone was detected a few times. The CDR3: CASSLAGDYNEQFF. CDR3 coding DNA: TGTGCCAGCAGCTTAGCGGGGGACTACAATGAGCAGTTCTTC. J is TRBJ2-1 and V is TRBV7-9; the D gene could be TRBD1 or TRBD2 (5 bases each). The V end lost 0 bases, the J end lost 3 bases, and 6 bases lay between the germline ends. Germline CDR1 reads SEHNR; CDR2 reads FQNEAQ (reference sequence). The length of the CDR3 is 14 residues.

This clone was counted a few times. The genes are TRBV2 and TRBJ2-7; 7 nucleotides agree with TRBD1. CDR1 and CDR2 from the germline V gene are SNHLY and FYNNEI. Trimming at V came to 8 bases and at J to 0 bases, leaving 7 bases not matched to a gene. The CDR3 covers 14 residues. CDR3 in amino acids: CASCPAGGSYEQYF. The CDR3 bases are TGTGCCAGCTGCCCGGCAGGGGGCTCCTACGAGCAGTACTTC.

The chain employs TRBV11-2 and TRBJ1-1, with unresolved D. Germline-derived CDR1 and CDR2 are SGHAT and FQNNGV. This CDR3 spans 13 amino acids. Trimming pared 5 bases from V and 8 bases from J, leaving 15 bases between. CDR3 in DNA: TGTGCCAGCAGCCATTCCACTATCGGGGAAGCTTTCTTT. As protein: CASSHSTIGEAFF. Full variable domain (rest looked up from reference TRBV11-2 and TRBJ1-1): EAGVAQSPRYKIIEKRQSVAFWCNPISGHATLYWYQQILGQGPKLLIQFQNNGVVDDSQLPKDRFSAERLKGVDSTLKIQPAKLEDSAVYLCASSHSTIGEAFFGQGTRLTVV.

The rearrangement uses TRBV19 and TRBJ1-2, with TRBD1 matching over 7 bases. The germline CDR1 and CDR2 sequences are LNHDA and SQIVND (reference sequence). This CDR3 has 13 residues. V trimming: 7 bases; J trimming: 4 bases; junction bases outside the gene matches: 6. CDR3 nucleotides: TGTGCCAGTACGTACGGACAGGCCTATGGCTACACCTTC. It encodes CASTYGQAYGYTF.

The chain employs TRBV6-2 or TRBV6-3 and TRBJ1-1, with D uncertain. The CDR3 covers 16 residues. Trimming removed 6 bases from V and 1 base from J, with 18 bases in between. Per the germline V gene, CDR1 is MNHEY and CDR2 is SVGEGT. The CDR3 DNA sequence: TGTGCCAGCAGCCCATACCCGGACGGGAGGAACACTGAAGCTTTCTTT. Its translation: CASSPYPDGRNTEAFF.

The chain joins TRBV28 to TRBJ1-1; D perhaps matches TRBD1 (6 bases). This CDR3 region has 14 residues. The ends were cut back, 1 base at V and 3 bases at J, with 9 bases in the middle. CDR1 is MDHEN and CDR2 is SYDVKM in the germline V gene. Written as DNA, the CDR3 is TGTGCCAGCAGTTTATTAGGGGGGTACACTGAAGCTTTCTTT. Translating gives CASSLLGGYTEAFF.

This clone has only a few counts. The chain has TRBV7-9 and TRBJ2-2; D unclear. V gave up 0 bases and J gave up 3 bases, with 2 bases separating them. This CDR3 is 13 amino acids long. The germline V gene encodes CDR1 SEHNR and CDR2 FQNEAQ (reference sequence). The CDR3 bases are TGTGCCAGCAGCTTAGCGCACACCGGGGAGCTGTTTTTT. This translates into CASSLAHTGELFF.

The J gene is TRBJ1-2, the V gene TRBV4-1, with a possible D match to TRBD1 (5 bases). The CDR3 has 15 residues. V was trimmed by 0 bases and J by 4 bases, leaving 12 bases between them. CDR1 and CDR2 from the germline V gene are MGHRA and YSYEKL. The CDR3 protein is CASSQDPQGVYGYTF. CDR3 sequence (DNA): TGCGCCAGCAGCCAAGATCCTCAGGGAGTCTATGGCTACACCTTC.